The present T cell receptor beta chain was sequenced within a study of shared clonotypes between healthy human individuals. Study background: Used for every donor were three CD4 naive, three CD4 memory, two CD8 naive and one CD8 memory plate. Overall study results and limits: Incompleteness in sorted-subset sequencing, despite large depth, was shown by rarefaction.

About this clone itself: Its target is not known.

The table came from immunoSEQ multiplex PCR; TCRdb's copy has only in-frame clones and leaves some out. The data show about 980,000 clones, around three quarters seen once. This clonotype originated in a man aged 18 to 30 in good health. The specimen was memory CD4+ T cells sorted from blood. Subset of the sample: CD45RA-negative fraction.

CDR3 in DNA: TGCGCCAGCAGCTTGGCGACAGGTCCTAACTATGGCTACACCTTC. It encodes CASSLATGPNYGYTF. The chain employs TRBV5-1 and TRBJ1-2; the D gene is possibly TRBD1 (6 bases). Trimming pared 0 bases from V and 0 bases from J, leaving 9 bases between. CDR1 is SGHRS and CDR2 is YFSETQ in the germline V gene. The CDR3 runs to 15 residues. Full variable domain (missing parts from reference TRBV5-1 and TRBJ1-2): KAGVTQTPRYLIKTRGQQVTLSCSPISGHRSVSWYQQTPGQGLQFLFEYFSETQRNKGNFPGRFSGRQFSNSRSEMNVSTLELGDSALYLCASSLATGPNYGYTFGSGTRLTVV.